The next 20 T cell receptor beta chains were all read from a single sample in a study of T cell repertoires in cytomegalovirus infection (dated by TCRdb to between 2018 and 2021). These receptors lack a known antigen. The treatment or condition label here, explained by the study, means: in vitro stimulation with specific CMV peptide epitopes to enrich CMV-specific T cells. The sample was run on an Illumina HiSeq 1500. In-frame beta chains were kept once TCRdb had trimmed the public reads at Q25 with fastp and called clones with MiXCR. Merged by CDR3 protein, the rows form single entries marked with the most common genes and DNA. The sample records about 900,000 distinct CDR3 sequences, roughly 30% of which are singletons. The top ten hold about an eighth of the sample. The sequenced sample was cultured CD8+ T cells from PBMCs, obtained from culture after CMV antigen stimulation. Receptors originate from a human donor in good health (CMV status not recorded). Some clones in this sample may be carry-over from other donors' samples.

This clonotype was recorded at least ten times. J is TRBJ2-3 and V is TRBV11-2; no clear D. CDR1 is SGHAT, CDR2 FQNNGV, per germline. Trimming stripped 5 bases from V and 3 bases from J, with 12 bases between. This CDR3 spans 14 amino acids. The CDR3 reads CASSPSPGTDTQYF. The CDR3 nucleotides read TGTGCCAGCAGCCCTTCCCCCGGGACAGATACGCAGTATTTT.

The V and J genes are TRBV20-1 and TRBJ1-5; 7 nucleotides line up with TRBD1. From germline, CDR1 is DFQATT and CDR2 SNEGSKA (reference sequence). J gave up 4 bases and V 2 bases, and 8 bases lay outside the gene matches. This CDR3 has 15 residues. CDR3 nucleotides: TGCAGTGCTAGAAGAGCGGGACAGAGGAATCAGCCCCAGCATTTT. This codes for CSARRAGQRNQPQHF.

This clonotype was seen only a few times. The chain uses TRBV25-1 and TRBJ1-4, with no clear D. V lost 1 base, J lost 2 bases, and 11 bases lay in between. The germline V gene has CDR1 MGHDK and CDR2 SYGVNS. The CDR3 totals 16 residues. CDR3 DNA sequence: TGTGCCAGCAGTGAATTAGAATTTGCTACTAATGAAAAACTGTTTTTT. It codes for CASSELEFATNEKLFF.

The chain has TRBV19 and TRBJ1-2, with D possibly being TRBD1 (6 bases). The CDR3 is 11 residues long. Germline CDR1 and CDR2: LNHDA and SQIVND (reference sequence). V was clipped by 9 bases and J by 8 bases, with 13 bases between them. CDR3: CASGGLEGYTF. The CDR3 DNA sequence: TGTGCCAGCGGGGGGCTGGAGGGCTACACCTTC.

This chain joins TRBV4-3 and TRBJ2-1; D call uncertain. Germline CDR1 and CDR2: LGHNA and YSLEER. This CDR3 contains 17 residues. V was trimmed by 2 bases and J by 1 base, leaving 15 bases between them. The CDR3 region is CASSQHADVLSYNEQFF. The CDR3 DNA reads TGCGCCAGCAGCCAACACGCTGACGTACTGTCCTACAATGAGCAGTTCTTC.

Many counts were recorded for this clonotype. This chain connects TRBV6-1 to TRBJ2-5; either TRBD1 or TRBD2 may supply D (5 bases each). The CDR3 has 14 residues. Germline V gene data show CDR1 as MNHNS and CDR2 as SASEGT. The V end was cut by 7 bases, the J end by 9 bases, with 21 bases between. CDR3 bases: TGTGCCAGCAATCAAGTCGGGGCCCAAGGGGCCCAGTACTTC. Protein: CASNQVGAQGAQYF.

This clonotype was detected only a few times. The V and J genes are TRBV18 and TRBJ2-4; TRBD2 matches 8 bases. Germline CDR1 reads KGHSH; CDR2 reads LQKENI. The length of the CDR3 is 16 residues. Trimming at V came to 3 bases and at J to 7 bases, leaving 11 bases not matched to a gene. This chain's CDR3 is CASSPSLAGGMNIQYF. For the CDR3, the DNA is TGTGCCAGCTCACCGTCCTTGGCGGGGGGCATGAACATTCAGTACTTC.

This clonotype has a handful of counts. The V gene is TRBV7-2, the J gene TRBJ1-4; D gene ambiguous. The length of the CDR3 is 15 residues. Trimming left V 1 base short and J 6 bases short, with 12 bases between. Germline V gene lookup returns CDR1 SGHTA and CDR2 FQGNSA. CDR3 DNA sequence: TGTGCCAGCAGCTTAGGGCAGCTCCGGTATGAAAAACTGTTTTTT. It translates to CASSLGQLRYEKLFF.

This clonotype occurred many times. The chain carries TRBV7-6 and TRBJ2-4; TRBD2 matches 14 bases. After removal of 5 bases from V and 4 bases from J, the junction contained 7 bases not matched to a gene. The V gene's germline CDR1 is SGHVS and CDR2 FNYEAQ. The CDR3 extends over 17 amino acids. CDR3 nucleotides: TGTGCCAGCAGCCCGCGACTAGCGGGGGGGGAAAAAAACATTCAGTACTTC. It translates to CASSPRLAGGEKNIQYF. Based on the CDR3 plus reference TRBV7-6 and TRBJ2-4, the full variable domain is GAGVSQSPRYKVTKRGQDVALRCDPISGHVSLYWYRQALGQGPEFLTYFNYEAQQDKSGLPNDRFSAERPEGSISTLTIQRTEQRDSAMYRCASSPRLAGGEKNIQYFGAGTRLSVL.

This clonotype appeared many times. CDR3 sequence: CASSAGTGSGELFF. CDR3 nucleotide sequence: TGTGCCAGCAGCGCCGGGACAGGGTCCGGGGAGCTGTTTTTT. The chain couples TRBV6-1 to TRBJ2-2; the match to TRBD1 covers 9 bases. This CDR3 is 14 amino acids long. Germline-derived CDR1 and CDR2 are MNHNS and SASEGT. The V and J ends lost 6 bases and 6 bases, in that order; junction bases with no gene match: 5.

V is TRBV6-1 and J is TRBJ2-3, with no clear D. V lost 7 bases and J 6 bases, leaving 5 bases between the germline ends. The length of the CDR3 is 10 residues. Germline V gives CDR1 MNHNS, CDR2 SASEGT. The chain's CDR3 is CASMVDTQYF. The CDR3 bases are TGTGCCAGCATGGTGGATACGCAGTATTTT.

This clonotype was observed a few times. The chain is built from TRBV25-1 and TRBJ2-1; either TRBD1 or TRBD2 may fit D (5 bases each). Germline CDR1 and CDR2: MGHDK and SYGVNS. V lost 4 bases and J 13 bases, leaving 11 bases between the germline ends. The CDR3 length is 11 residues. Here the CDR3 reads CASSGDARQFF. The CDR3 DNA reads TGTGCCAGCAGTGGGGACGCCAGACAGTTCTTC.

This clonotype has more than one count but fewer than ten. The chain couples TRBV5-4 to TRBJ2-1; D gene ambiguous. The CDR3 loop spans 11 amino acids. The germline V and J ends were trimmed by 4 bases and 7 bases, with 6 bases remaining between them. Germline-derived CDR1 and CDR2 are SGHNT and YYREEE (reference sequence). CDR3 bases: TGTGCCAGCAGCGTTACTAATGAGCAGTTCTTC. Translated, it gives CASSVTNEQFF.

This clonotype showed up just a few times. The chain recombines TRBV6-2 or TRBV6-3 with TRBJ1-2; D remains ambiguous. V gave up 4 bases and J gave up 0 bases, with 9 bases separating them. CDR1 and CDR2 from the germline V gene are MNHEY and SVGEGT. This CDR3 has 14 residues. CDR3 coding DNA: TGTGCCAGCAGTTTCAGCAAAGCTAACTATGGCTACACCTTC. Amino acid sequence: CASSFSKANYGYTF.

This clonotype was detected only a few times. The V gene is TRBV7-9, the J gene TRBJ2-7; 8 positions match TRBD1. The CDR3 is made up of 13 amino acids. CDR1 and CDR2 (germline): SEHNR, FQNEAQ (reference sequence). The V and J ends lost 5 bases and 4 bases, in that order; junction bases with no gene match: 4. CDR3 in amino acids: CASSQGQVYEQYV. Here the CDR3 DNA reads TGTGCCAGCAGCCAGGGACAGGTGTACGAGCAGTACGTC.

This clonotype was seen only a few times. The chain recombines TRBV12-3 or TRBV12-4 with TRBJ2-7; D is unclear. The ends were cut back, 1 base at V and 7 bases at J, with 8 bases in the middle. The CDR3 loop spans 12 amino acids. CDR3 DNA sequence: TGTGCCAGCAGTTTAGGGAAATTGGAGCAGTACTTC. The encoded protein is CASSLGKLEQYF.

The chain uses TRBV27 and TRBJ2-7; 7 bases are shared with TRBD2. The CDR3 is 14 amino acids. CDR1 is MNHEY, CDR2 SMNVEV, per germline (reference sequence). Trimming at V came to 0 bases and at J to 2 bases, leaving 1 base not matched to a gene. The DNA of the CDR3 is TGTGCCAGCAGTTTATCTAGCGGGCCCTACGAGCAGTACTTC. Encoded protein: CASSLSSGPYEQYF.

The gene calls are TRBV27 and TRBJ1-5; possibly TRBD1 for D (5 bases). In germline, CDR1 is MNHEY, CDR2 SMNVEV (reference sequence). The germline V and J ends were trimmed by 2 bases and 2 bases, with 13 bases remaining between them. CDR3 length: 16 residues. The DNA of the CDR3 is TGTGCCAGCAGTTTAGTGGCAGGGATTGGCAATCAGCCCCAGCATTTT. Translating gives CASSLVAGIGNQPQHF.

This clonotype was detected only a few times. The V call is TRBV12-3 or TRBV12-4, the J call TRBJ2-3, with D hard to call. Trimming took 3 bases from V and 4 from J, leaving 11 bases between them. This CDR3 region has 14 residues. The CDR3 DNA is TGTGCCAGCAGTTTCGACGGCGGAGCAGATACGCAGTATTTT. Its translation: CASSFDGGADTQYF.

V is TRBV7-9 and J is TRBJ1-2; TRBD1 agrees at 8 bases. The germline gives CDR1 SEHNR, CDR2 FQNEAQ (reference sequence). The CDR3 has 16 amino acids. Unmatched junction bases numbered 14, after V lost 5 bases and J lost 6 bases. The CDR3 loop reads CASSIGQGQPPDGYTF. The CDR3 DNA sequence: TGTGCCAGCAGCATCGGACAGGGCCAACCCCCTGATGGCTACACCTTC. Full variable domain (outside the CDR3, taken from reference TRBV7-9 and TRBJ1-2): DTGVSQNPRHKITKRGQNVTFRCDPISEHNRLYWYRQTLGQGPEFLTYFQNEAQLEKSRLLSDRFSAERPKGSFSTLEIQRTEQGDSAMYLCASSIGQGQPPDGYTFGSGTRLTVV.